Following are 30 T cell receptor beta chains from one sample sequenced in a study of radiotherapy plus CTLA-4 blockade in lung cancer. Some clones are missing from TCRdb's copy, which holds only in-frame ones; the method was immunoSEQ multiplex PCR. The repertoire consists of under 65,000 clones, with 77% occurring once and the leading ten covering 2% to 3%. Sequences were derived from peripheral blood, sampled from a patient treated with radiotherapy plus ipilimumab. These receptor sequences come from a human donor with non-small cell lung cancer whose response to radiotherapy plus ipilimumab could not be evaluated.

V and J are TRBV6-5 and TRBJ2-2; TRBD2 is a possible D gene (5 bases). The CDR3 extends over 13 amino acids. Germline CDR1 is MNHEY and CDR2 is SVGAGI. V dropped 8 bases and J dropped 5 bases, with 12 bases sitting between them. In nucleotides, the CDR3 is TGTGCCAGCCTAGGGCCGGGGACCGGGGAGCTGTTTTTT. This translates into CASLGPGTGELFF.

The chain joins TRBV11-2 to TRBJ1-2, with TRBD1 identical over 7 bases. The CDR3 has 15 residues. Germline CDR1 SGHAT, CDR2 FQNNGV. The V and J ends lost 5 bases and 4 bases, in that order; junction bases with no gene match: 10. The CDR3 here is CASSPRSGGRYGYTF. The CDR3 bases are TGTGCCAGCAGCCCTAGATCAGGGGGTCGCTATGGCTACACCTTC.

The V and J genes are TRBV21-1 and TRBJ2-5; TRBD2 is taken as the D call from the table, unchecked against the DNA. TRBV21-1 is tagged as a pseudogene. This CDR3 comprises 18 residues. The CDR3 DNA follows: TGTGCCAGCAGCAAAGGGGGGACTAGCGGGCCCTCGCGGGAGACCCAGTACTTC. Its translation is CASSKGGTSGPSRETQYF.

V gene TRBV6-5 combines with J gene TRBJ2-5; D remains unclear. TRBJ2-7 explains the end of the DNA better; the J call may be wrong. CDR3 length equals 12 residues. Germline V gene lookup returns CDR1 MNHEY and CDR2 SVGAGI. The CDR3 protein is CASSSSPYEQYF. CDR3 nucleotides: TGTGCCAGCAGTTCGAGCCCTTACGAGCAGTACTTC.

The table lists this clone with a few counts. This chain joins TRBV27 and TRBJ1-5, with D unclear. The CDR3 loop spans 14 amino acids. Germline lookup yields CDR1 MNHEY and CDR2 SMNVEV (reference sequence). V gave up 2 bases and J gave up 2 bases, with 7 bases separating them. In DNA, the CDR3 is TGTGCCAGCAGTTTAAGCCGTGGCAATCAGCCCCAGCATTTT. Its protein product is CASSLSRGNQPQHF.

This clone appeared a few times. This rearrangement joins TRBV13 to TRBJ2-1; D perhaps matches TRBD2 (6 bases). CDR3 length equals 15 residues. V was clipped by 4 bases and J by 9 bases, with 19 bases between them. Germline CDR1 and CDR2: PRHDT and FYEKMQ (reference sequence). CDR3: CASSSPGGAVVEQFF. As DNA, the CDR3 is TGTGCCAGCAGCTCCCCCGGGGGTGCAGTGGTTGAGCAGTTCTTC.

The rearrangement links TRBV28 to TRBJ2-1; 7 positions match TRBD1. This CDR3 spans 15 amino acids. The J segment lost 3 bases and the V segment lost 5 bases, leaving 7 bases of the junction unmatched. Germline CDR1 reads MDHEN; CDR2 reads SYDVKM. Here the CDR3 reads CASSPRQGYYNEQFF. CDR3 nucleotide sequence: TGTGCCAGCAGTCCCAGACAGGGATACTACAATGAGCAGTTCTTC.

The rearrangement links TRBV18 to TRBJ1-2; D is undetermined. This CDR3 is built from 13 residues. CDR1 KGHSH and CDR2 LQKENI come from the germline V gene. V was pared by 3 bases and J by 8 bases, with 13 bases between. As DNA, the CDR3 is TGTGCCAGCTCACCTGCCGGGAGGGAAGGCTACACCTTC. Its translation: CASSPAGREGYTF.

The chain recombines TRBV7-2 with TRBJ2-4, with D perhaps TRBD2 (6 bases). The CDR3 runs to 15 residues. Germline V lookup: CDR1 SGHTA, CDR2 FQGNSA. Trimming left V 3 bases short and J 5 bases short, with 14 bases between. This CDR3 reads CASSLGLPGENIQYF. DNA for the CDR3: TGTGCCAGCAGCTTGGGACTTCCTGGCGAAAACATTCAGTACTTC.

The chain links TRBV7-9 to TRBJ2-2; 8 nucleotides agree with TRBD2. The CDR3 is 15 residues long. The germline CDR1 and CDR2 sequences are SEHNR and FQNEAQ (reference sequence). Germline trimming cut 2 bases from V and 5 bases from J; bases unmatched to any gene: 4. CDR3 residues: CASSLLSGGTGELFF. The CDR3 DNA is TGTGCCAGCAGCTTACTCAGCGGGGGAACCGGGGAGCTGTTTTTT.

The chain is built from TRBV5-1 and TRBJ2-7; D may be TRBD1 (5 bases). The CDR3 is made up of 14 amino acids. CDR1 SGHRS and CDR2 YFSETQ come from the germline V gene. V gave up 10 bases and J gave up 7 bases, with 24 bases separating them. The CDR3 DNA follows: TGCGCCGGATCCCCAGCAGGGCAGGCTCGGGAGCAGTACTTC. It yields the protein CAGSPAGQAREQYF.

The rearrangement links TRBV7-2 to TRBJ2-7; tentatively, D is TRBD2 (5 bases). Germline CDR1 is SGHTA and CDR2 is FQGNSA. V shed 4 bases and J shed 6 bases, with 13 bases lying between them. This CDR3 is 13 amino acids long. CDR3 amino acids: CASSSTRVSEQYF. DNA for the CDR3: TGTGCCAGCAGCTCCACGAGGGTTAGCGAGCAGTACTTC.

The chain has TRBV7-9 and TRBJ1-2, with TRBD1 as a possible D gene (6 bases). CDR3 size: 17 residues. Germline lookup yields CDR1 SEHNR and CDR2 FQNEAQ (reference sequence). The germline V and J ends were trimmed by 1 base and 7 bases, with 22 bases remaining between them. This CDR3 reads CASSLEAPGLGAGGYTF. The CDR3 nucleotides are TGTGCCAGCAGCTTAGAGGCCCCAGGGCTGGGGGCAGGTGGCTACACCTTC.

The genes are TRBV28 and TRBJ2-7; no clear D. The germline V gene encodes CDR1 MDHEN and CDR2 SYDVKM. The CDR3 length is 14 residues. The V end lost 2 bases, the J end lost 4 bases, and 12 bases lay between the germline ends. In DNA, the CDR3 is TGTGCCAGCAGTTTAGTATCCGCGCGGTACGAGCAGTACTTC. Its protein is CASSLVSARYEQYF.

The chain recombines TRBV7-9 with TRBJ2-7; D is perhaps TRBD1 (6 bases). The CDR3 extends over 15 amino acids. Between the trimmed V and J ends, which lost 5 bases and 3 bases, there was a span of 17 bases. Germline V gives CDR1 SEHNR, CDR2 FQNEAQ (reference sequence). The CDR3 nucleotides are TGTGCCAGCAGCATCCCGAGGGACACTAACTACGAGCAGTACTTC. This sequence encodes CASSIPRDTNYEQYF.

The chain uses TRBV7-9 and TRBJ2-3; 8 positions match TRBD2. The ends lost 1 base at V and 0 bases at J; junction bases unmatched: 12. Germline V gene sequence: CDR1 SEHNR, CDR2 FQNEAQ (reference sequence). The CDR3 consists of 19 residues. CDR3 sequence reads: CASSLGIIGSGGSTDTQYF. CDR3 in DNA: TGTGCCAGCAGCTTAGGCATAATAGGCAGCGGGGGAAGCACAGATACGCAGTATTTT.

The gene calls are TRBV5-5 and TRBJ1-1; 8 positions match TRBD1. Germline loops: CDR1 SGHKS, CDR2 YYEKEE (reference sequence). The trim removed 4 bases at V and 6 bases at J, leaving 5 bases unmatched. This CDR3 region has 13 residues. As DNA, the CDR3 is TGTGCCAGCAGCCGCGGCAGGGGGCCTGAAGCTTTCTTT. This codes for CASSRGRGPEAFF.

V is TRBV5-4 and J is TRBJ1-1; 9 bases map to TRBD1. The junction had 13 bases not matched to a gene; V was cut back by 1 base and J by 9 bases. CDR3 length: 16 amino acids. CDR1 and CDR2 (germline): SGHNT, YYREEE (reference sequence). CDR3 DNA sequence: TGTGCCAGCAGCTTGTTACAGGGGGCGGCGAACCCGAAAGCTTTCTTT. It specifies CASSLLQGAANPKAFF.

This rearrangement joins TRBV5-1 to TRBJ2-7; 10 nucleotides line up with TRBD2. The ends lost 0 bases at V and 6 bases at J; junction bases unmatched: 12. The CDR3 is made up of 17 amino acids. Per germline, CDR1 SGHRS and CDR2 YFSETQ. Here the CDR3 reads CASSLEASGRGTAEQYF. The CDR3 DNA is TGCGCCAGCAGCTTGGAGGCTAGCGGGAGAGGGACCGCCGAGCAGTACTTC.

The V and J genes are TRBV6-6 and TRBJ2-1, with TRBD2 identical over 14 bases. CDR3 length: 16 amino acids. J lost 7 bases, V lost 8 bases, and 10 bases had no gene match. Germline V gene lookup returns CDR1 MNHNY and CDR2 SVGAGI (reference sequence). CDR3 sequence reads: CASLLGTSGSGNEQFF. The CDR3 nucleotides are TGTGCCAGCCTCCTGGGGACTAGCGGGAGCGGGAATGAGCAGTTCTTC.

This clone has a handful of counts. The chain links TRBV7-8 to TRBJ2-3, with 11 bases matching TRBD1. With 2 bases clipped from V and 3 bases from J, the junction kept 4 bases outside the gene matches. CDR3 length: 16 residues. Germline lookup yields CDR1 SGHVS and CDR2 FQNEAQ. DNA for the CDR3: TGTGCCAGCAGCTTATACGGACAGGGGGCGACAGATACGCAGTATTTT. This gives the protein CASSLYGQGATDTQYF.

Regarding this clone: Because it lacks the conserved phenylalanine or tryptophan at the end, this CDR3 is likely a read error. Because the CDR3's place on the DNA is in doubt, the DNA is left out and the CDR3 is given as listed by TCRdb. The V and J genes are TRBV7-3 and TRBJ2-4; TRBD1, as called in the table, went unchecked against the DNA. The CDR3 comprises 9 residues, both ends counted. Germline assignment: CDR1 SGHTA and CDR2 FQGTGA. The chain's CDR3 is CASSYDRGI.

The chain joins TRBV21-1 to TRBJ2-5; TRBD2 was called by the table and not checked on the DNA. TRBV21-1 is a documented pseudogene. The CDR3 has 13 amino acids. For the CDR3, the DNA is TGTGCCAGCAGCAAGAGAGGGAGTGAGACCCAGTACTTC. Protein sequence: CASSKRGSETQYF.

CDR3 in amino acids: CAWGPAGGYGYTF. The CDR3 bases are TGTGCCTGGGGCCCAGCGGGGGGCTATGGCTACACCTTC. The V gene is TRBV30, the J gene TRBJ1-2; D might be TRBD1 (5 bases). CDR3 length: 13 amino acids. Germline V gene sequence: CDR1 GTSNPN, CDR2 SVGIG (reference sequence). V dropped 5 bases and J dropped 4 bases, with 14 bases sitting between them.

The V gene is TRBV4-1, the J gene TRBJ2-3; D is uncertain. CDR3 length: 10 amino acids. Deletions cut 8 bases from V and 7 bases from J, with 7 bases between. CDR1 MGHRA and CDR2 YSYEKL come from the germline V gene. CDR3 amino acids: CASYRYTQYF. The CDR3 bases are TGCGCCAGCTACCGGTATACGCAGTATTTT.

This chain uses TRBV7-2 with TRBJ2-3; 7 nucleotides agree with TRBD2. The CDR3 is 13 residues long. Germline assignment: CDR1 SGHTA and CDR2 FQGNSA. Losses at the gene ends were 4 bases for V and 3 bases for J; bases not matched to a gene: 1. CDR3 in DNA: TGTGCCAGCAGCTGGCGGGAGACAGATACGCAGTATTTT. Amino acids: CASSWRETDTQYF.

This clone occurred a few times. Written as DNA, the CDR3 is TGTGCCAGCAGCCCCCGGAGGACAGATACGCAGTATTTT. This translates into CASSPRRTDTQYF. V usage is TRBV5-6 and J usage is TRBJ2-3, with a weak D call TRBD2 (5 bases). Trimming cost V 4 bases and J 3 bases, with 9 bases left between them. The CDR3 contains 13 residues. Germline V lookup: CDR1 SGHDT, CDR2 YYEEEE.

This rearrangement joins TRBV28 to TRBJ2-1, with 10 bases aligning to TRBD2. Trimming removed 3 bases from V and 0 bases from J; junction bases left unmatched: 5. Germline CDR1 and CDR2: MDHEN and SYDVKM. This CDR3 region has 17 residues. CDR3: CASSLLAGASSYNEQFF. The CDR3 coding sequence is TGTGCCAGCAGTTTGCTAGCGGGGGCAAGCTCCTACAATGAGCAGTTCTTC.

This sequence joins TRBV7-2 and TRBJ2-1, with D hard to call. CDR3 length equals 15 residues. Germline CDR1 is SGHTA and CDR2 is FQGNSA. Trimming stripped 4 bases from V and 5 bases from J, with 15 bases between. CDR3 region: CASSSAVEHNNEQFF. For the CDR3, the DNA is TGTGCCAGCAGCTCCGCGGTTGAGCATAACAATGAGCAGTTCTTC.

The chain employs TRBV30 and TRBJ2-5, with D perhaps matching TRBD2 (5 bases). Germline V gene sequence: CDR1 GTSNPN, CDR2 SVGIG (reference sequence). CDR3 length: 12 amino acids. The V gene lost 8 bases and the J gene lost 1 base, with 11 bases spanning the gap. The CDR3 reads CASGPLQETQYF. DNA of the CDR3: TGTGCCAGCGGACCGCTCCAAGAGACCCAGTACTTC.